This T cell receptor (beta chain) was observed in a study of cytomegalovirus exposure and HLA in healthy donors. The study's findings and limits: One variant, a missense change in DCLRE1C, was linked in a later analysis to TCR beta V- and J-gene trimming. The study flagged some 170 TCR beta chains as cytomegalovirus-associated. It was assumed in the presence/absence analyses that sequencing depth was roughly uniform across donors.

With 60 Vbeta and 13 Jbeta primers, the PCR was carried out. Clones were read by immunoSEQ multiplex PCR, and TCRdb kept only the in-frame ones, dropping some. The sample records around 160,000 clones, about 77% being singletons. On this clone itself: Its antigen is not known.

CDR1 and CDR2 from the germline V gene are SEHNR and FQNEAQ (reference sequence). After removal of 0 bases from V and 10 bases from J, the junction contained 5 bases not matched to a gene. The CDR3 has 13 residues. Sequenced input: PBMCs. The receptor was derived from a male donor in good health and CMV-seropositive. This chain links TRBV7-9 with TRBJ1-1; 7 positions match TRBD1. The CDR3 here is CASSLAARGPAFF. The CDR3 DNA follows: TGTGCCAGCAGCTTAGCAGCGAGGGGGCCAGCTTTCTTT.